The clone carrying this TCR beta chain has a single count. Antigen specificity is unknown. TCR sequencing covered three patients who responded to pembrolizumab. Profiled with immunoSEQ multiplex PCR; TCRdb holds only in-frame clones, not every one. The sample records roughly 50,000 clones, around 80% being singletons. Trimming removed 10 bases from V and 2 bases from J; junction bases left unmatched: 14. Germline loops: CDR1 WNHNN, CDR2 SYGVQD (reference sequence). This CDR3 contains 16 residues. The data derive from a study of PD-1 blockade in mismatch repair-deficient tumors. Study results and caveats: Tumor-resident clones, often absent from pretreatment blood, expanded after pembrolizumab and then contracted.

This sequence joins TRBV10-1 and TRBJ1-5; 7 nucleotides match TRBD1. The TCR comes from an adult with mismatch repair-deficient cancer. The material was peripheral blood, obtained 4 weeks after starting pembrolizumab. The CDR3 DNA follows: TGCGCCACCGTCCGAGGGGCAGGGGGGGGCAATCAGCCCCAGCATTTT. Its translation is CATVRGAGGGNQPQHF.